A single T cell receptor beta chain is shown here with its context. FACS enriched CD8+ TEMRA cells, while bulk CD8+ and CD4+ were negatively isolated. The source of the sample is a study of CD8 T cells in Susac syndrome. Germline values: CDR1 LGHDT, CDR2 YNNKEL (reference sequence). V lost 4 bases and J lost 4; bases outside the gene matches: 9. The length of the CDR3 is 17 residues. RNA totalling roughly 0.5 to 1 ug underwent reverse transcription with random hexamers. immunoSEQ multiplex PCR amplified TCR beta CDR3 across 54 Vbeta, 13 Jbeta. TCRdb ran MiXCR on the immunoSEQ multiplex PCR reads and lists one entry per CDR3 protein. The table lists just under 150,000 distinct CDR3 sequences, around 94% of them singletons, with about 0.076% in the top ten.

The sample consisted of CD4+ T cells from PBMCs. The sequence was collected from a human donor in good health. The gene calls are TRBV3-1 and TRBJ2-3, with 12 bases identical to TRBD2. CDR3 DNA: TGTGCCAGCAGCCCCAAGGAGACTAGCGGGAGTTCAGATACGCAGTATTTT. Translating it yields CASSPKETSGSSDTQYF.